The rows below give T cell receptor beta chains drawn from one sample of a study of blood T cell repertoires in COVID-19. TCRdb's table, derived via immunoSEQ multiplex PCR, lists solely in-frame clones and lacks some. The data show under 200,000 clones, with approximately 88% seen just once and 6.5% to 9.5% held by the top ten. Material: PBMCs or T cells enriched from blood (not recorded which). The source is a woman younger than 35 who had recovered from COVID-19. The CDR3 runs from the conserved cysteine through the conserved F or W. D genes are given only for firm matches. Expanded clones are given a class, and other clones once, few, many or no size at all.

j_call v_call d_call clone_size cdr3_aa cdr3_nt
TRBJ1-5 TRBV6-5 - - CASSLWGDSNQPQHF TGTGCCAGCAGTTTATGGGGAGATAGCAATCAGCCCCAGCATTTT
TRBJ1-5 TRBV30 - - CAWSGQGGQPQHF TGTGCCTGGAGTGGCCAGGGAGGACAGCCCCAGCATTTT
TRBJ2-2 TRBV10-3 - - CAISDRQGTGELFF TGTGCCATCAGTGATAGGCAGGGAACCGGGGAGCTGTTTTTT
TRBJ1-1 TRBV27 TRBD1 - CASSLDRAAEAFF TGTGCCAGCAGTTTAGACAGGGCTGCTGAAGCTTTCTTT
TRBJ1-5 TRBV27 - few CASSFESGQPQHF TGTGCCAGCAGTTTTGAGTCGGGGCAGCCCCAGCATTTT
TRBJ1-3 TRBV24-1 - - CATSEGTLSKPGNTIYF TGTGCCACCAGTGAGGGGACACTCTCCAAGCCTGGAAACACCATATATTTT
TRBJ1-4 TRBV2 - - CASSEWQRNEKLFF TGTGCCAGCAGTGAGTGGCAGAGGAATGAAAAACTGTTTTTT
TRBJ1-3 TRBV5-4 - - CASSPGGIGGSGNTIYF TGTGCCAGCAGCCCCGGGGGGATCGGGGGCTCTGGAAACACCATATATTTT
TRBJ1-6 TRBV2 TRBD1 - CASGGTGGGSPLHF TGTGCCAGCGGGGGTACAGGGGGAGGATCACCCCTCCACTTT
TRBJ2-5 TRBV3-1/TRBV3-2 TRBD2 - CASSQAMSSGGAETQYF TGTGCCAGCAGCCAAGCTATGTCTAGCGGGGGGGCGGAGACCCAGTACTTC
TRBJ1-5 TRBV18 - - CASSQGSSNQPQHF TGTGCCAGCTCACAGGGGTCTTCCAATCAGCCCCAGCATTTT
TRBJ1-1 TRBV30 - - CALSRENTEAFF TGTGCCTTAAGTCGAGAAAACACTGAAGCTTTCTTT
TRBJ2-7 TRBV5-1 - - CASSAPRVPYEQYF TGCGCCAGCAGCGCCCCCAGGGTACCCTACGAGCAGTACTTC
TRBJ1-2 TRBV19 TRBD1 - CASTTTGGGGYTF TGTGCCAGTACCACGACAGGGGGCGGTGGCTACACCTTC
TRBJ2-4 TRBV9 - - CASSVESGAKNIQYF TGTGCCAGCAGCGTAGAATCGGGGGCCAAAAACATTCAGTACTTC
TRBJ2-1 TRBV4-1 TRBD2 - CASSPLAGEHYNEQFF TGCGCCAGCTCGCCGCTAGCGGGGGAACACTACAATGAGCAGTTCTTC
TRBJ2-5 TRBV2 - - CASSEWGGLQETQYF TGTGCCAGCAGTGAATGGGGAGGTTTACAAGAGACCCAGTACTTC
TRBJ1-3 TRBV28 - - CASSAGPLSGNTIYF TGTGCCAGCAGTGCGGGGCCGCTTTCTGGAAACACCATATATTTT
TRBJ2-2 TRBV7-9 TRBD1 - CASSFNRGRGTGELFF TGTGCCAGCAGCTTTAACAGGGGGCGCGGCACCGGGGAGCTGTTTTTT